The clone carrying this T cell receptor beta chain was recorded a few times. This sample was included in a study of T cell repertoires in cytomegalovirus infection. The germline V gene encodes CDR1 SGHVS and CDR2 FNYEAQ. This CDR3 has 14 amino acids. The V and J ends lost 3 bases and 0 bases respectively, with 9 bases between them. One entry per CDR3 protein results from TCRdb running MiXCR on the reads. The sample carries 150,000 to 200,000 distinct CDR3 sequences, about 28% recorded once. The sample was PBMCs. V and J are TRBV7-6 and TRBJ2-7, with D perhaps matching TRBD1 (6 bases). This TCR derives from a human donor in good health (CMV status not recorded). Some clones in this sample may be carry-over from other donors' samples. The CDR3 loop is CASSLETGSYEQYF. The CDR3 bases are TGTGCCAGCAGCTTGGAGACAGGCTCCTACGAGCAGTACTTC.